Shown below are 32 T cell receptor beta chains from a single sample sequenced in a study of immune characterization of retroperitoneal liposarcoma (dated by TCRdb to about 2019). Library construction relied on PCR. The instrument was a NextSeq 500. TCRdb reanalyzed the raw reads on its own, using fastp at Q25 for trimming and MiXCR for clone calling, and kept in-frame beta chains. Rows with a matching CDR3 protein are joined into one entry that keeps the most common DNA and genes. In this sample the table shows fewer than 9,500 distinct CDR3 sequences, under 55% of which occur a single time. In total, the top ten clones hold about 10% of the sample. Specimen: tumor tissue. These receptors were collected from a male donor with retroperitoneal liposarcoma.

The chain uses TRBV6-6 and TRBJ2-6; tentatively, D is TRBD1 (6 bases). Deletions cut 4 bases from V and 2 bases from J, with 9 bases between. The CDR3 length is 15 residues. Germline lookup yields CDR1 MNHNY and CDR2 SVGAGI (reference sequence). The CDR3 reads CASSFQGTGANVLTF. CDR3 nucleotide sequence: TGTGCCAGCAGTTTCCAGGGGACTGGGGCCAACGTCCTGACTTTC.

By its share, this clonotype is large (0.1 to 1%). The chain carries TRBV6-1 and TRBJ2-5; D is perhaps TRBD2 (6 bases). Trimming cost V 2 bases and J 2 bases, with 6 bases left between them. Germline V gene sequence: CDR1 MNHNS, CDR2 SASEGT. There are 13 residues in the CDR3. CDR3 nucleotides: TGTGCCAGCAGTGAACGGGAGCAAGAGACCCAGTACTTC. Its translation is CASSEREQETQYF.

This clonotype was counted ten times or more. Possible read error: a much larger clone is one base away. The chain uses TRBV7-2 and TRBJ2-5; 13 bases agree with TRBD2. This CDR3 is 17 amino acids long. Germline V gene sequence: CDR1 SGHTA, CDR2 FQGNSA. Trimming at V came to 3 bases and at J to 11 bases, leaving 15 bases not matched to a gene. CDR3: CASSFAGTSGIVNEQYF. The CDR3, as DNA: TGTGCCAGCAGCTTTGCCGGGACTAGCGGGATCGTTAATGAGCAGTACTTC.

The chain is built from TRBV6-8 and TRBJ2-5; TRBD1 matches at 7 bases. Per the germline V gene, CDR1 is MNHGY and CDR2 is SAAAGT. The CDR3 loop spans 15 amino acids. Trimming took 5 bases from V and 6 from J; bases not matched to a gene: 12. The CDR3 reads CASSRRQGASQTQYF. The CDR3 DNA sequence: TGTGCCAGCAGTCGGAGACAGGGAGCCTCGCAGACCCAGTACTTC.

J is TRBJ2-4 and V is TRBV4-1; no reliable D call. V was cut by 0 bases and J by 1 base, with 7 bases left in between. The length of the CDR3 is 15 residues. CDR1 MGHRA and CDR2 YSYEKL come from the germline V gene. CDR3 in amino acids: CASSQEETAKNIQYF. CDR3 DNA: TGCGCCAGCAGCCAAGAGGAGACGGCCAAAAACATTCAGTACTTC.

In this sample, this clonotype turned up once. The gene calls are TRBV6-1 and TRBJ1-6, with 7 bases aligning to TRBD1. The V gene end was trimmed by 6 bases and the J gene end by 7 bases; junction bases not matched to a gene: 15. CDR3 length: 17 amino acids. The germline V gene has CDR1 MNHNS and CDR2 SASEGT. The DNA of the CDR3 is TGTGCCAGCAGCTCCTGGGGCCGACAGGGACTCAATTCACCCCTCCACTTT. Translated: CASSSWGRQGLNSPLHF.

The chain is built from TRBV6-1 and TRBJ2-1; weak D call: TRBD2 (5 bases). Germline values: CDR1 MNHNS, CDR2 SASEGT. The CDR3 spans 16 residues. V lost 6 bases to trimming and J lost 0 bases, with 15 bases between them. The CDR3 DNA sequence: TGTGCCAGCAGCAGGACTTTGTCCAGCTCCTACAATGAGCAGTTCTTC. Encoded protein: CASSRTLSSSYNEQFF.

The chain uses TRBV27 and TRBJ1-6; D remains ambiguous. CDR3 size: 15 residues. The germline CDR1 and CDR2 sequences are MNHEY and SMNVEV (reference sequence). The V and J ends lost 4 bases and 7 bases respectively, with 14 bases between them. For the CDR3, the DNA is TGTGCCAGCAGTTACTCCGAGGACTTGAATTCACCCCTCCACTTT. The encoded protein is CASSYSEDLNSPLHF.

This clonotype was observed once. The chain joins TRBV9 to TRBJ2-5; TRBD2 matches at 9 bases. The last part of the DNA fits TRBJ2-3 better; the J call may be wrong. Germline V gene data show CDR1 as SGDLS and CDR2 as YYNGEE. This CDR3 has 14 residues. Written as DNA, the CDR3 is TGTGCCAGCAGCGTAAGCGGGGGGCAAGATACGCAGTATTTT. Its translation: CASSVSGGQDTQYF.

CDR3 sequence (DNA): TGTGCCAGCGGCCGAATATACGAGCAGTACTTC. Amino acids: CASGRIYEQYF. The V call is TRBV6-1, the J call TRBJ2-5, with D uncertain. The DNA end lines up better with TRBJ2-7; the J call may be wrong. Germline V gives CDR1 MNHNS, CDR2 SASEGT. The CDR3 is 11 residues long.

Sample share makes this clonotype medium-sized. The J gene is TRBJ2-1, the V gene TRBV6-1; tentatively, D is TRBD1 or TRBD2 (5 bases each). Matching the DNA end better, TRBJ2-7 makes the J call doubtful. CDR1 and CDR2 (germline): MNHNS, SASEGT. The CDR3 consists of 15 residues. The CDR3 region has the DNA TGTGCCAGCAGTGACCGGGTCGAGGGGCTCTACGAGCAGTACTTC. Translating gives CASSDRVEGLYEQYF.

V gene TRBV7-4 combines with J gene TRBJ2-3, with 8 positions matching TRBD2. The J call may be faulty, since TRBJ2-1 better matches the DNA end. Germline V lookup: CDR1 SGHVT, CDR2 SQSDAQ. CDR3 length equals 14 residues. The CDR3 here is CASSLGTSYETQFF. CDR3 in DNA: TGTGCCAGCAGCTTAGGGACTAGCTATGAGACCCAGTTCTTC.

V usage is TRBV6-1 and J usage is TRBJ2-1, with 7 bases lining up with TRBD1. The CDR3 extends over 16 amino acids. The germline V gene has CDR1 MNHNS and CDR2 SASEGT. Losses at the gene ends were 5 bases for V and 10 bases for J; bases not matched to a gene: 17. CDR3: CASSPNTDRASYEQFF. The CDR3 DNA reads as TGTGCCAGCAGTCCAAACACCGACAGGGCCTCCTACGAGCAGTTCTTC.

This rearrangement joins TRBV6-8 to TRBJ2-3; 8 nucleotides agree with TRBD2. With 6 bases clipped from V and 4 bases from J, the junction kept 9 bases outside the gene matches. Germline CDR1 reads MNHGY; CDR2 reads SAAAGT. The CDR3 is made up of 15 amino acids. The CDR3 DNA reads TGTGCCAGCAGCAGAGCGGGAGCGCCGTCAGATACGCAGTATTTT. This sequence encodes CASSRAGAPSDTQYF.

By its share, this clonotype is medium-sized. The chain carries TRBV7-2 and TRBJ2-3; 15 nucleotides line up with TRBD2. This CDR3 comprises 17 residues. CDR1 and CDR2 (germline): SGHTA, FQGNSA. The V segment lost 3 bases and the J segment 9 bases; nucleotides outside the gene matches: 10. CDR3 DNA: TGTGCCAGCAGCTTTGGGACTAGCGGGAGGCAGGGGGAAACGCAGTATTTT. Amino acid sequence: CASSFGTSGRQGETQYF. Full variable domain (remainder filled in from reference TRBV7-2 and TRBJ2-3): GAGVSQSPSNKVTEKGKDVELRCDPISGHTALYWYRQSLGQGLEFLIYFQGNSAPDKSGLPSDRFSAERTGGSVSTLTIQRTQQEDSAVYLCASSFGTSGRQGETQYFGPGTRLTVL.

In this sample, this clonotype is large. The rearrangement links TRBV6-1 to TRBJ2-5; TRBD1 aligns across 9 bases. After removal of 0 bases from V and 1 base from J, the junction contained 3 bases not matched to a gene. The V gene's germline CDR1 is MNHNS and CDR2 SASEGT. This CDR3 is 16 amino acids long. CDR3: CASSEAQTGGQETQYF. Written as DNA, the CDR3 is TGTGCCAGCAGTGAAGCCCAGACAGGGGGCCAAGAGACCCAGTACTTC.

This clonotype was found many times. For the CDR3, the DNA is TGTGCCAGCAGCTTAGAGGCCGTCGGATACAATGAGCAGTTCTTC. Amino acids: CASSLEAVGYNEQFF. V usage is TRBV7-6 and J usage is TRBJ2-1; D unresolved. Deletions cut 1 base from V and 4 bases from J, with 11 bases between. The germline V gene encodes CDR1 SGHVS and CDR2 FNYEAQ. The CDR3 sequence is 15 residues long.

The chain couples TRBV7-8 to TRBJ1-1, with D unclear. The V end was cut by 5 bases, the J end by 0 bases, with 10 bases between. Germline lookup yields CDR1 SGHVS and CDR2 FQNEAQ. The CDR3 has 14 residues. As DNA, the CDR3 is TGTGCCAGCAGCCCAGAGGCCGTGAACACTGAAGCTTTCTTT. The encoded protein is CASSPEAVNTEAFF.

The chain is built from TRBV6-1 and TRBJ1-2; 7 nucleotides match TRBD1. The CDR3 runs to 14 residues. The germline V gene encodes CDR1 MNHNS and CDR2 SASEGT. Trimming at V came to 6 bases and at J to 0 bases, leaving 4 bases not matched to a gene. The CDR3 nucleotides read TGTGCCAGCAGGGACAGGACCACTAACTATGGCTACACCTTC. Its translation: CASRDRTTNYGYTF.

The V and J genes are TRBV6-1 and TRBJ1-5; D gene ambiguous. V was cut by 5 bases and J by 4 bases, with 0 bases left in between. Germline V gene sequence: CDR1 MNHNS, CDR2 SASEGT. The CDR3 length is 10 residues. The CDR3 is CASSNQPQHF. The CDR3, as DNA: TGTGCCAGCAGTAATCAGCCCCAGCATTTT.

This clonotype has only a few counts. The chain uses TRBV11-2 and TRBJ2-5; D gene ambiguous. There are 14 residues in the CDR3. CDR1 and CDR2 from the germline V gene are SGHAT and FQNNGV. V lost 5 bases and J 2 bases, leaving 12 bases between the germline ends. The CDR3 nucleotides read TGTGCCAGCAGCCAATTGGACGGGCAAGAGACCCAGTACTTC. This sequence encodes CASSQLDGQETQYF.

By sample fraction, this clonotype is large (0.1 to 1%). The V and J genes are TRBV7-2 and TRBJ2-1; the D gene could be TRBD1 or TRBD2 (7 bases each). Germline values: CDR1 SGHTA, CDR2 FQGNSA. This CDR3 region has 15 residues. With 4 bases removed from V and 10 bases from J, the gap between germline ends came to 20 bases. The CDR3 reads CASSSRPGGVYEQFF. In DNA, the CDR3 is TGTGCCAGCAGCTCACGCCCAGGGGGGGTGTACGAGCAGTTCTTC.

This clonotype was seen a handful of times. This chain links TRBV10-2 with TRBJ2-1; D gene uncertain. CDR1 is WSHSY, CDR2 SAAADI, per germline. V lost 7 bases and J 3 bases, leaving 7 bases between the germline ends. CDR3 size: 12 residues. The CDR3 protein is CASTYNYNEQFF. The DNA of the CDR3 is TGCGCCAGCACATACAACTACAATGAGCAGTTCTTC.

For this clonotype: A much larger clonotype is one base distant, so this may be a read error. The CDR3 loop reads CANSLAPDRSDTQYF. In nucleotides, the CDR3 is TGTGCCAACAGCTTAGCGCCAGATAGGTCAGATACGCAGTATTTT. This chain links TRBV7-6 with TRBJ2-3; D may be TRBD2 (5 bases). The CDR3 has 15 residues. Germline V gene data show CDR1 as SGHVS and CDR2 as FNYEAQ.

The chain has TRBV6-5 and TRBJ1-2; D remains unclear. There are 13 residues in the CDR3. Per germline, CDR1 MNHEY and CDR2 SVGAGI. Trimming took 6 bases from V and 4 from J, leaving 12 bases between them. CDR3 coding DNA: TGTGCCAGCAGACCGAGCCACCGCTATGGCTACACCTTC. Its translation is CASRPSHRYGYTF.

This clonotype came up a few times. The chain carries TRBV6-1 and TRBJ1-4; 7 positions match TRBD1. Unmatched junction bases numbered 8, after V lost 8 bases and J lost 5 bases. This CDR3 comprises 14 residues. The germline CDR1 and CDR2 sequences are MNHNS and SASEGT. The CDR3 DNA sequence: TGTGCCAGCGATGAGACAGGGCGGAATGAAAAACTGTTTTTT. It is translated as CASDETGRNEKLFF.

This sequence joins TRBV6-2 or TRBV6-3 and TRBJ2-5; 12 bases match TRBD2. The closer fit of TRBJ2-7 to the DNA end suggests the J call may be wrong. The CDR3 extends over 18 amino acids. The germline CDR1 and CDR2 sequences are MNHEY and SVGEGT. The CDR3 region has the DNA TGTGCCAGCAGTCACCCAGGGCTAGCGGGAGGGCCTTGGTACGAGCAGTACTTC. Amino acid sequence: CASSHPGLAGGPWYEQYF.

This clonotype was seen more than once but under ten times. CDR3 region: CASSERGALAEQFF. The CDR3 nucleotides are TGTGCCAGCAGTGAACGGGGGGCGTTGGCCGAGCAGTTCTTC. The rearrangement joins TRBV6-1 to TRBJ2-1, with a tentative D call TRBD2 (7 bases). The germline CDR1 and CDR2 sequences are MNHNS and SASEGT. CDR3 length: 14 amino acids. With 2 bases removed from V and 10 bases from J, the gap between germline ends came to 15 bases.

This rearrangement joins TRBV7-6 to TRBJ2-7; D is ambiguous. The CDR3 contains 13 residues. Germline V gene lookup returns CDR1 SGHVS and CDR2 FNYEAQ. Trimming removed 4 bases from V and 3 bases from J, with 10 bases in between. The chain's CDR3 is CASSYKDGYEQYF. CDR3 bases: TGTGCCAGCAGCTATAAAGACGGCTACGAGCAGTACTTC.

In regard to this clonotype: At one end the junction does not follow the germline gene, possibly because of a read error. This sequence joins TRBV7-7 and TRBJ2-2; D is perhaps TRBD1 (6 bases). This CDR3 spans 13 amino acids. Germline CDR1 is SSHAT and CDR2 is FNYEAQ (reference sequence). DNA for the CDR3: TGTGCTAGCAGCAAGGACAGTTACGGGGAGCTGTTTTTT. Its protein product is CASSKDSYGELFF.

The J gene is TRBJ2-2, the V gene TRBV12-3 or TRBV12-4; D is possibly TRBD1 (5 bases). The CDR3 runs to 16 residues. V was shortened by 3 bases and J by 7 bases, with 18 bases between the two germline ends. CDR3 DNA: TGTGCCAGCAGTTTGGCGCTTGGGGCGTGGGGCGGGGAGCTGTTTTTT. Residues: CASSLALGAWGGELFF.

This clonotype appeared a few times. The CDR3 region is CATSRDMNTEAFF. In DNA, the CDR3 is TGTGCCACCTCCAGGGACATGAACACTGAAGCTTTCTTT. This chain connects TRBV7-3 to TRBJ1-1, with D possibly being TRBD1 (6 bases). Germline CDR1 and CDR2: SGHTA and FQGTGA. Trimming stripped 10 bases from V and 0 bases from J, with 12 bases between. CDR3 length equals 13 residues.